This TCR beta chain was identified in a study of a mutant IDH1 vaccine in newly diagnosed glioma (dated by TCRdb to 2020 to 2022). Concerning the study at large: Patients received eight vaccinations in weeks 1, 3, 5, 7, 11, 15, 19 and 23, corresponding to visits V03 through V10. For exploratory analyses, longitudinal TCRB deep sequencing was carried out in about 26 treated patients wherever samples were available. Six visits were used for peripheral blood collection: V03 (baseline), V05, V07, V10, V12 and V13. Before enrollment, patients had received standard therapy of radiotherapy alone, temozolomide alone, or radiochemotherapy with temozolomide; most received the combination. Vaccination was initiated 4-6 weeks after radiotherapy alone, or concurrently with temozolomide cycles in the chemotherapy-containing groups. The roughly 35 treated patients were roughly 62% male and about 40% female, with a mean age of about 43 years.

Here is what the overall study found, with its caveats: Pseudoprogression seemed to be unrelated to changes in the top peripheral T cell clonotypes found by TCRB sequencing. PBMC samples for TCRB deep sequencing were selected based on availability. According to the authors, sample limitations meant that analyses of patient blood samples could not be reproduced. Immune responses induced by the vaccine were seen in about 93% of patients across multiple MHC alleles.

The sample's time point label, decoded: week 23, last vaccination. Each vaccine dose, consisting of 300 ug of a 20-mer mutant IDH1 peptide in Montanide, was administered subcutaneously with topical imiquimod. Newly diagnosed WHO grade 3 or 4 IDH1-mutant astrocytomas showing loss of nuclear ATRX were present in the donors. The samples were drawn from NOA16, a multicentre, single-arm, open-label phase I trial in Germany that tested a mutant IDH1 peptide vaccine in humans for the first time. Genomic DNA for TCRB sequencing was extracted from EDTA blood using the DNeasy Blood and Tissue Kit. Details on this clone: Its cognate antigen has yet to be identified. No quality values exist for individual bases; no much larger clone is one base distant.

Relative to germline, V is missing 2 bases and J is missing 7 bases, with 10 bases of the junction outside any gene match. CDR1 and CDR2 were assigned from the germline V gene as SNHLY and FYNNEI. From the cysteine through the phenylalanine, the CDR3 covers 16 amino acids. Only the CDR3 DNA is retained, 48 bases long and in frame from the first base. The library was obtained by the immunoSEQ multiplex PCR assay. Rearranged TCR beta chain sequences were amplified with the hsTCRB Kit following the manufacturer's protocol. An Illumina MiSeq was used to sequence the TCRB libraries. The paper's processing steps were these. The kit vendor's proprietary platform handled demultiplexing, trimming and gene mapping. TCRdb took over this immuneACCESS table, retaining in-frame rearrangements with V and J assigned. Such tables are incomplete; in checked studies, under half of the missing clones stem from an unresolved V gene, and the remainder is unexplained. The V and J calls and clone size are taken from that table; D and trimming were inferred from the DNA. The sample data list 45,000 to 65,000 clones, and 80% to 90% of these were observed just once. Together, the top ten hold 6.5% to 9.5% of the sample.

The sample here was PBMCs, taken from a glioma patient whose treatment included an IDH1 peptide vaccine. This TCR derives from a woman in her 40s with glioma. Some clones in this sample may be carry-over from other donors' samples. In this chain, TRBV2 is recombined with TRBJ1-4; 7 nucleotides in the junction match TRBD1. The CDR3 region: CASSEQGDSFGEKLFF. The bases read TGTGCCAGCAGTGAACAGGGGGACAGTTTTGGTGAAAAACTGTTTTTT.